This is a list of T cell receptor beta chains from one sample in a study of shared clonotypes between healthy human individuals. TCRdb's table, derived via immunoSEQ multiplex PCR, lists solely in-frame clones and lacks some. This sample has about 1 million clones, with about three quarters found just once. Specimen: memory CD4+ T cells sorted from blood. These TCRs come from a man aged 18 to 35 in good health. CDR3s leave out the opening cysteine and the closing phenylalanine or tryptophan. Each record gives: clone size, D gene, V gene, J gene, CDR3 length, CDR3 protein. The D gene is left open where the match is weak. Size tells how often a clone was seen (once, few, many) or the class of an expanded clone, and some rows leave it out.

size: NA
D: NA
V: TRBV6-6
J: TRBJ2-3
length: 13
CDR3: ASSSERVAPNTQY

size: once
D: TRBD1
V: TRBV6-1
J: TRBJ1-2
length: 15
CDR3: ASSESLGQGAGFGYT

size: NA
D: NA
V: TRBV27
J: TRBJ2-2
length: 12
CDR3: ASSLLMNTGELF

size: NA
D: NA
V: TRBV6-5
J: TRBJ1-2
length: 9
CDR3: ASSDSYGYT

size: NA
D: NA
V: TRBV4-3
J: TRBJ2-1
length: 14
CDR3: ASSQDGRGAYNEQF

size: NA
D: NA
V: TRBV4-1
J: TRBJ2-2
length: 14
CDR3: ASSQDLGLRSGELF

size: once
D: TRBD1
V: TRBV30
J: TRBJ2-5
length: 14
CDR3: AWSQYGTGVRETQY

size: once
D: TRBD2
V: TRBV29-1
J: TRBJ2-1
length: 13
CDR3: SVPGGWSSYNEQF

size: NA
D: NA
V: TRBV29-1
J: TRBJ1-2
length: 11
CDR3: SVAPAGTYGYT

size: NA
D: NA
V: TRBV27
J: TRBJ1-2
length: 11
CDR3: ASSLFPGQGYT

size: NA
D: NA
V: TRBV7-9
J: TRBJ2-2
length: 14
CDR3: ASSPRGGLFTGELF

size: NA
D: TRBD2
V: TRBV7-8
J: TRBJ2-1
length: 10
CDR3: ASSPYSSGGF

size: NA
D: TRBD1
V: TRBV5-1
J: TRBJ1-4
length: 13
CDR3: ASSPPGQGDEKLF

size: once
D: NA
V: TRBV18
J: TRBJ1-3
length: 12
CDR3: ASSPGALVNTIY

size: NA
D: NA
V: TRBV7-8
J: TRBJ1-1
length: 11
CDR3: ASSLERRTEAF

size: few
D: NA
V: TRBV5-8
J: TRBJ2-6
length: 15
CDR3: ASSWGTGPSGANVLT

size: NA
D: NA
V: TRBV16
J: TRBJ2-7
length: 14
CDR3: ASSQSFAGSGYEQY

size: once
D: NA
V: TRBV5-6
J: TRBJ1-4
length: 15
CDR3: ASSLSREWPTNEKLF

size: NA
D: TRBD2
V: TRBV7-7
J: TRBJ2-2
length: 15
CDR3: ASSARLAGVNTGELF

size: NA
D: NA
V: TRBV6-5
J: TRBJ2-3
length: 12
CDR3: ATLSGPTTDTQY

size: NA
D: TRBD2
V: TRBV5-5
J: TRBJ2-7
length: 13
CDR3: ASSAGTSGTYEQY

size: few
D: NA
V: TRBV5-1
J: TRBJ1-5
length: 12
CDR3: ASSLVGEGQPQH

size: NA
D: TRBD1
V: TRBV18
J: TRBJ1-3
length: 14
CDR3: ASSSTDRHSGNTIY

size: NA
D: NA
V: TRBV15
J: TRBJ2-3
length: 13
CDR3: ATSRGREGPDTQY

size: NA
D: NA
V: TRBV9
J: TRBJ2-7
length: 12
CDR3: ASSVGSQNLAQY

size: NA
D: NA
V: TRBV5-5
J: TRBJ2-7
length: 12
CDR3: ASSGRERSDEQY

size: NA
D: TRBD2
V: TRBV12-5
J: TRBJ2-1
length: 13
CDR3: ASGLVLAGHNEQF

size: few
D: NA
V: TRBV5-6
J: TRBJ2-7
length: 12
CDR3: ASSLDLPTYEQY

size: NA
D: TRBD1
V: TRBV25-1
J: TRBJ1-2
length: 11
CDR3: TSSSTGSYGYT

size: NA
D: NA
V: TRBV18
J: TRBJ1-1
length: 12
CDR3: ASSPTSRGAEAF

size: NA
D: NA
V: TRBV7-9
J: TRBJ2-5
length: 14
CDR3: ASSSSVAEWGETQY

size: NA
D: NA
V: TRBV30
J: TRBJ2-5
length: 11
CDR3: ASGADHQETQY

size: NA
D: NA
V: TRBV19
J: TRBJ2-7
length: 12
CDR3: ASSNTGVSYEQY

size: NA
D: NA
V: TRBV7-2
J: TRBJ1-6
length: 14
CDR3: ASSFNRAPYNSPLH

size: NA
D: NA
V: TRBV6-1
J: TRBJ1-1
length: 14
CDR3: ASSERGGQRLTEAF

size: NA
D: TRBD2
V: TRBV9
J: TRBJ2-3
length: 15
CDR3: ASSPILAGGNTDTQY

size: NA
D: TRBD1
V: TRBV19
J: TRBJ1-4
length: 12
CDR3: ATTKEDRDEKLF

size: NA
D: NA
V: TRBV5-4
J: TRBJ2-2
length: 14
CDR3: ASTPEGGRGTGELF

size: few
D: TRBD1
V: TRBV5-6
J: TRBJ2-1
length: 14
CDR3: ASRAINRGPYNEQF

size: NA
D: NA
V: TRBV2
J: TRBJ1-2
length: 10
CDR3: ASSEWGYGYT

size: NA
D: NA
V: TRBV30
J: TRBJ1-6
length: 13
CDR3: AWRADISYNSPLH

size: NA
D: NA
V: TRBV6-6
J: TRBJ1-2
length: 12
CDR3: ASSYDRVNYGYT

size: NA
D: NA
V: TRBV7-8
J: TRBJ1-1
length: 11
CDR3: ASSLGGDTEAF

size: NA
D: NA
V: TRBV11-1
J: TRBJ2-5
length: 11
CDR3: ASSFTEKETQY

size: many
D: TRBD1
V: TRBV5-1
J: TRBJ2-1
length: 11
CDR3: ASSSDRGNEQF